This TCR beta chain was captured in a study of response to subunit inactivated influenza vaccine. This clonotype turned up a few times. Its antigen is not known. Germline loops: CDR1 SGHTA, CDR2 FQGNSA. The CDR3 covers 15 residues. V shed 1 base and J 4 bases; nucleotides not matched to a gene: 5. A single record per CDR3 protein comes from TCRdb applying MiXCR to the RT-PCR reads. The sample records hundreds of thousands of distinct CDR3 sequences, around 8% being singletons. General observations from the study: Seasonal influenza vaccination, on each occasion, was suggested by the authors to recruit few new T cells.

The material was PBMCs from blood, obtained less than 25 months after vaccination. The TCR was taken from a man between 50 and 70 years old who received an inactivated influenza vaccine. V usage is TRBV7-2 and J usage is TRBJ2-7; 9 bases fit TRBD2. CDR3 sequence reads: CASSLVPTSGYEQYF. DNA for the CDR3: TGTGCCAGCAGCTTAGTCCCTACTAGCGGGTACGAGCAGTACTTC.